The rows below give T cell receptor beta chains drawn from one sample of a study of CD8 T cells in ankylosing spondylitis. TCRdb called the 5' RACE reads again in MiXCR, with one record for every CDR3 protein. The sample holds hundreds of thousands of distinct CDR3 sequences; 12% are singletons and the top ten take nearly 7%. The sequencing input was blood, either unsorted or a sorted T cell fraction (not recorded which). These receptors were taken from a male donor with ankylosing spondylitis. CDR3s include the opening cysteine and the closing phenylalanine or tryptophan. Each record gives: D gene, J gene, clone size, V gene, CDR3 protein, CDR3 DNA. A D gene is named only where the DNA matches it firmly. Not all rows give a size; the values are once, few, many and, for expanded clones, a class.

. | TRBJ1-1 | . | TRBV29-1 | CSGSDGNTEAFF | TGCAGCGGGAGTGACGGGAACACTGAAGCTTTCTTT
. | TRBJ1-6 | . | TRBV5-6 | CASSSPNLGSPLHF | TGTGCCAGCAGCTCCCCGAACCTTGGTTCACCCCTCCACTTT
. | TRBJ1-1 | many | TRBV7-8 | CASSSRLNPGTEAFF | TGTGCCAGCAGCTCGCGACTTAATCCGGGGACTGAAGCTTTCTTT
. | TRBJ2-1 | . | TRBV2 | CASPGSYNEQFF | TGTGCCAGCCCGGGGTCCTACAATGAGCAGTTCTTC
TRBD1 | TRBJ2-5 | . | TRBV20-1 | CSASGGETQYF | TGCAGTGCGTCAGGGGGCGAGACCCAGTACTTC
. | TRBJ1-5 | few | TRBV12-3/TRBV12-4 | CASSSRESRQPQHF | TGTGCCAGCAGTTCCAGGGAAAGTAGGCAGCCCCAGCATTTT
. | TRBJ2-1 | few | TRBV12-3/TRBV12-4 | CASGSRVDPYNEQFF | TGTGCCAGCGGCTCCAGGGTGGACCCTTACAATGAGCAGTTCTTC
TRBD1 | TRBJ2-2 | many | TRBV7-9 | CASSTGQEINTGELFF | TGTGCCAGCAGCACAGGACAGGAGATAAACACCGGGGAGCTGTTTTTT
TRBD2 | TRBJ2-1 | few | TRBV12-3/TRBV12-4 | CASRTTGLAPSKQFF | TGTGCCAGCAGGACAACCGGACTAGCGCCATCCAAGCAGTTCTTC
. | TRBJ2-1 | once | TRBV2 | CASLTGDEQFF | TGTGCCAGCCTGACTGGGGATGAGCAGTTCTTC
TRBD1 | TRBJ1-2 | few | TRBV2 | CASSGTGLNGYTF | TGTGCCAGCAGTGGGACAGGCTTAAATGGCTACACCTTC
. | TRBJ1-2 | . | TRBV16 | CASSQSYTPVNHGYTF | TGTGCCAGCAGCCAAAGTTATACACCAGTGAATCATGGCTACACCTTC
. | TRBJ2-2 | many | TRBV12-3/TRBV12-4 | CASSLMGVNTGELFF | TGTGCCAGCAGCCTGATGGGCGTGAACACCGGGGAGCTGTTTTTT
. | TRBJ2-2 | . | TRBV11-2 | CASSLERIAGELFF | TGTGCCAGCAGCTTAGAACGGATAGCCGGGGAGCTGTTTTTT
. | TRBJ1-2 | many | TRBV9 | CASSEADYGYTF | TGTGCCAGCAGCGAGGCTGACTATGGCTACACCTTC
TRBD2 | TRBJ2-3 | few | TRBV5-1 | CASSFSGRAADTQYF | TGCGCCAGCAGCTTCAGCGGGAGGGCCGCAGATACGCAGTATTTT
. | TRBJ2-1 | few | TRBV20-1 | CSASRARAIYNEQFF | TGCAGTGCTAGTAGGGCCCGGGCCATCTACAATGAGCAGTTCTTC
. | TRBJ2-2 | many | TRBV5-1 | CASSPRGAFNAGELFF | TGCGCCAGCAGCCCCAGGGGAGCTTTTAATGCCGGGGAGCTGTTTTTT
TRBD1 | TRBJ2-2 | many | TRBV5-1 | CASSLEGGSGELFF | TGCGCCAGCAGCTTGGAAGGGGGCTCCGGGGAGCTGTTTTTT
TRBD1 | TRBJ1-1 | few | TRBV5-1 | CASSPGQGGLEAFF | TGCGCCAGCAGCCCGGGACAGGGAGGTCTGGAAGCTTTCTTT
. | TRBJ2-1 | . | TRBV5-1 | CASSLGGGATYNEQFF | TGCGCCAGCAGCTTGGGGGGCGGTGCCACCTACAATGAGCAGTTCTTC
. | TRBJ2-1 | . | TRBV20-1 | CSAYPQAVRNEQFF | TGCAGTGCTTACCCGCAAGCAGTAAGGAATGAGCAGTTCTTC
. | TRBJ2-3 | . | TRBV14 | CASSPPGLGTDTQYF | TGTGCCAGCAGCCCCCCGGGGTTAGGCACAGATACGCAGTATTTT
. | TRBJ1-1 | . | TRBV6-5 | CASSYWGLKNTEAFF | TGTGCCAGCAGTTATTGGGGGCTGAAGAACACTGAAGCTTTCTTT
TRBD1 | TRBJ2-7 | . | TRBV27 | CASSPQRTGRYEQYF | TGTGCCAGCAGCCCCCAGAGGACAGGGCGCTACGAGCAGTACTTC
. | TRBJ2-1 | many | TRBV7-9 | CASSLNVRDLTGNEQFF | TGTGCCAGCAGCTTAAATGTCCGAGACTTAACTGGGAATGAGCAGTTCTTC
TRBD1 | TRBJ2-3 | many | TRBV24-1 | CATTQGQGASTDTQYF | TGTGCCACCACCCAAGGACAGGGGGCTAGTACAGATACGCAGTATTTT
TRBD1 | TRBJ2-4 | many | TRBV12-3/TRBV12-4 | CASSFDRVWNIQYF | TGTGCCAGCAGTTTCGACAGGGTCTGGAACATTCAGTACTTC
. | TRBJ2-1 | . | TRBV20-1 | CSARVRDPPPNEQFF | TGCAGTGCTAGGGTGCGGGACCCTCCTCCGAATGAGCAGTTCTTC
. | TRBJ2-1 | . | TRBV7-9 | CASSVGENEQFF | TGTGCCAGCAGCGTTGGGGAGAACGAGCAGTTCTTC
. | TRBJ1-6 | few | TRBV28 | CASSVITSPLHF | TGTGCCAGCAGTGTAATAACTTCACCCCTCCACTTT
. | TRBJ1-5 | many | TRBV4-2 | CASSQAEGGGGNQPQHF | TGTGCCAGCAGCCAAGCTGAAGGAGGGGGGGGCAATCAGCCCCAGCATTTT
TRBD2 | TRBJ2-1 | . | TRBV20-1 | CSADSGTSGHNEQFF | TGCAGTGCGGACTCCGGGACTAGCGGTCACAATGAGCAGTTCTTC
. | TRBJ1-2 | many | TRBV20-1 | CSALRQGNDYGYTF | TGCAGTGCGCTAAGGCAGGGGAATGACTATGGCTACACCTTC
TRBD2 | TRBJ2-2 | . | TRBV11-2 | CASSLTSGSMTGELFF | TGTGCCAGCAGCTTGACTAGCGGGAGTATGACCGGGGAGCTGTTTTTT
TRBD2 | TRBJ2-5 | . | TRBV20-1 | CSAEKRDDRSGETQYF | TGCAGTGCAGAGAAGCGGGACGACCGAAGTGGGGAGACCCAGTACTTC
. | TRBJ2-3 | many | TRBV15 | CATSRDGRLGDTQYF | TGTGCCACCAGCAGAGACGGCAGGTTAGGAGATACGCAGTATTTT
. | TRBJ1-1 | many | TRBV29-1 | CSAGGVRTEAFF | TGCAGCGCCGGGGGCGTCCGCACTGAAGCTTTCTTT
TRBD2 | TRBJ2-2 | . | TRBV5-1 | CASGLTAGGTGELFF | TGCGCCAGCGGTCTCACAGCGGGAGGCACCGGGGAGCTGTTTTTT
. | TRBJ2-1 | . | TRBV27 | CASSDLVGGGTVGYNEQFF | TGTGCCAGCAGTGACCTAGTGGGGGGTGGGACAGTTGGTTACAATGAGCAGTTCTTC
. | TRBJ2-1 | few | TRBV7-2 | CASSLGGEVNEQFF | TGTGCCAGCAGCTTAGGGGGAGAGGTAAATGAGCAGTTCTTC